The 8 T cell receptor beta chains below were found in one sample sequenced in a study of response to subunit inactivated influenza vaccine. Using its own MiXCR run on the RT-PCR reads, TCRdb lists one record per CDR3 protein. This repertoire shows roughly 700,000 distinct CDR3 sequences, roughly 14% found once; its top ten account for around 10%. The sample consisted of PBMCs from blood, taken roughly 12 days after vaccination. These receptor sequences come from a man aged 50 to 59 who received an inactivated influenza vaccine.

The table lists this clonotype with a few counts. The rearrangement links TRBV7-9 to TRBJ2-5, with 7 bases matching TRBD1. The CDR3 runs to 14 residues. V was pared by 5 bases and J by 2 bases, with 5 bases of the junction left unmatched. The germline V gene encodes CDR1 SEHNR and CDR2 FQNEAQ (reference sequence). In nucleotides, the CDR3 is TGTGCCAGCAGCCGATTGGACAGGCAAGAGACCCAGTACTTC. Its protein is CASSRLDRQETQYF.

This sequence joins TRBV20-1 and TRBJ2-3; 7 bases fit TRBD1. CDR3 length equals 16 residues. Losses at the gene ends were 0 bases for V and 0 bases for J; bases not matched to a gene: 6. The germline V gene has CDR1 DFQATT and CDR2 SNEGSKA (reference sequence). The CDR3 spells CSARDLRQGSTDTQYF. The CDR3 DNA is TGCAGTGCTAGAGACTTAAGACAGGGAAGCACAGATACGCAGTATTTT.

The gene calls are TRBV7-2 and TRBJ2-4; possible D gene TRBD2, 5 bases. Between the trimmed V and J ends, which lost 0 bases and 0 bases, there was a span of 9 bases. The length of the CDR3 is 16 residues. The V gene's germline CDR1 is SGHTA and CDR2 FQGNSA. CDR3 region: CASSLAMAGAKNIQYF. CDR3 nucleotides: TGTGCCAGCAGCTTAGCAATGGCGGGAGCCAAAAACATTCAGTACTTC.

V gene TRBV20-1 combines with J gene TRBJ1-6; D unclear. The germline CDR1 and CDR2 sequences are DFQATT and SNEGSKA (reference sequence). The CDR3 contains 15 residues. The V end was cut by 0 bases, the J end by 7 bases, with 13 bases between. DNA for the CDR3: TGCAGTGCTAGAGATCGTCCAGCAGAGAATTCACCCCTCCACTTT. Its translation is CSARDRPAENSPLHF.

The chain employs TRBV14 and TRBJ2-7; TRBD1 matches 7 bases. Germline CDR1 and CDR2: SGHDN and FVKESK. Trimming removed 4 bases from V and 6 bases from J; junction bases left unmatched: 3. The CDR3 extends over 12 amino acids. CDR3 in DNA: TGTGCCAGCAGCCTGGGACAGATCGAGCAGTACTTC. Translated, it gives CASSLGQIEQYF. Full variable domain (rest looked up from reference TRBV14 and TRBJ2-7): EAGVTQFPSHSVIEKGQTVTLRCDPISGHDNLYWYRRVMGKEIKFLLHFVKESKQDESGMPNNRFLAERTGGTYSTLKVQPAELEDSGVYFCASSLGQIEQYFGPGTRLTVT.

This rearrangement joins TRBV4-3 to TRBJ2-3; 14 nucleotides agree with TRBD2. Trimming removed 1 base from V and 6 bases from J; junction bases left unmatched: 6. Looked up from germline, CDR1 is LGHNA and CDR2 is YSLEER. The CDR3 totals 17 residues. The CDR3 nucleotides read TGCGCCAGCAGCCAAGGGACTAGCGGGGGGATTGTGGATACGCAGTATTTT. As protein: CASSQGTSGGIVDTQYF.

This clonotype was counted only a few times. V gene TRBV12-3 or TRBV12-4 combines with J gene TRBJ2-2; a possible D gene is TRBD1 (5 bases). V dropped 6 bases and J dropped 5 bases, with 16 bases sitting between them. The length of the CDR3 is 15 residues. CDR3 nucleotides: TGTGCCAGCAGCTCGCCTGGGAAGGGGACCGGGGAGCTGTTTTTT. Amino acid sequence: CASSSPGKGTGELFF.

This clonotype showed up just a few times. The V and J genes are TRBV6-5 and TRBJ2-7; 10 bases line up with TRBD1. Germline lookup yields CDR1 MNHEY and CDR2 SVGAGI. Trimming took 2 bases from V and 3 from J; bases not matched to a gene: 7. This CDR3 spans 16 amino acids. CDR3 nucleotides: TGTGCCAGCAGTTACACGACAGGGGGCAAAAACTACGAGCAGTACTTC. This sequence encodes CASSYTTGGKNYEQYF.